This TCR beta chain appears in the sequencing data of a study of esophageal squamous cell carcinoma under preoperative chemotherapy. Study conclusions and caveats: Abundant clones tended to shrink rather than expand after paclitaxel-nedaplatin. After chemotherapy, TCR diversity rose significantly in peripheral T cells but not in tumor-infiltrating lymphocytes.

CDR1 is SEHNR, CDR2 FQNEAQ, per germline (reference sequence). The CDR3 is 18 amino acids in total, end residues counted. As concerns this clonotype: Antigen unknown. No conserved phenylalanine or tryptophan is present at the end of the CDR3, so a read error is the likely explanation. The DNA is left out, because the CDR3 cannot be placed on it with certainty; the CDR3 is given as TCRdb lists it.

As for time point: after preoperative PTX-NDP chemotherapy. Paclitaxel-nedaplatin chemotherapy was given to patients ahead of their surgery. TCRdb ran MiXCR on the PCR reads and lists one entry per CDR3 protein. The sample records about 32,000 distinct CDR3 sequences, under 60% being singletons. This specimen was collected from a patient given preoperative chemotherapy. The TCR originated in a human donor with esophageal squamous cell carcinoma. The donor label of this sample is uncertain. The rearrangement links TRBV7-9 to TRBJ2-5; the listed D gene, TRBD1, was not tested against the DNA. CDR3 in amino acids: CASSLARFEGGVQATQHS.